The 7 T cell receptor beta chains listed next were all sequenced from one sample in a study of shared T cell receptors in the human thymus. Method: immunoSEQ multiplex PCR; TCRdb's copy keeps in-frame clones and lacks some. The sample shows about 660,000 clones, around 89% of them seen only once. The same sample was also studied in work on human thymus T cells.

The sequenced sample was thymocytes. These receptors all stem from a boy in the first two years of life with a congenital heart defect.

The rearrangement links TRBV6-7 to TRBJ2-1, with D perhaps matching TRBD2 (5 bases). TRBV6-7 is flagged as an ORF with uncertain function. V lost 9 bases and J 6 bases, leaving 18 bases between the germline ends. This CDR3 spans 14 amino acids. The CDR3 DNA reads as TGTGCCAGACGGATTACGGCCGGAGGCAATGAGCAGTTCTTC. Protein product: CARRITAGGNEQFF.

CDR3 nucleotide sequence: TGTGCCAGCACCATCTCAGAGCGGGGGACGTGCGAGCAGTACTTC. Its protein product is CASTISERGTCEQYF. The chain combines TRBV21-1 with TRBJ2-7; TRBD2 is the table's D call, not checked against the DNA. TRBV21-1 is assigned pseudogene status. The CDR3 extends over 15 amino acids.

This sequence joins TRBV6-4 and TRBJ2-2; TRBD2 aligns across 8 bases. CDR3 length: 17 residues. Germline V gene sequence: CDR1 MRHNA, CDR2 SNTAGT. V shed 3 bases, J shed 1 base, and the junction held 7 bases outside the gene matches. In DNA, the CDR3 is TGTGCCAGCAGTGAGCGAATAACTAGCGGGAACACCGGGGAGCTGTTTTTT. It codes for CASSERITSGNTGELFF.

The V and J genes are TRBV5-5 and TRBJ1-5; D is unclear. Germline V gene lookup returns CDR1 SGHKS and CDR2 YYEKEE (reference sequence). The CDR3 has 14 amino acids. Trimming pared 3 bases from V and 6 bases from J, leaving 13 bases between. In nucleotides, the CDR3 is TGTGCCAGCAGCTCGCGAGAAGGGAGTCAGCCCCAGCATTTT. Protein product: CASSSREGSQPQHF.

This clone was picked up one time. The rearrangement links TRBV4-1 to TRBJ2-7; the match to TRBD2 covers 12 bases. J was trimmed by 3 bases and V by 0 bases; bases with no gene match: 12. Germline CDR1 is MGHRA and CDR2 is YSYEKL. There are 19 residues in the CDR3. CDR3 bases: TGCGCCAGCAGCCAAGATAGATCCCGCGGACTAGCGGGATTCTACGAGCAGTACTTC. Amino acid sequence: CASSQDRSRGLAGFYEQYF.

This chain connects TRBV4-1 to TRBJ2-7; no clear D. CDR1 and CDR2 from the germline V gene are MGHRA and YSYEKL. This CDR3 contains 13 residues. Trimming stripped 4 bases from V and 0 bases from J, with 7 bases between. This CDR3 reads CASSLFLSYEQYF. DNA for the CDR3: TGCGCCAGCAGCCTGTTCCTCTCCTACGAGCAGTACTTC.

This clone showed up just once. The chain couples TRBV5-4 to TRBJ2-3; TRBD2 aligns across 7 bases. Trimming at V came to 3 bases and at J to 1 base, leaving 11 bases not matched to a gene. The germline gives CDR1 SGHNT, CDR2 YYREEE (reference sequence). The CDR3 length is 17 residues. CDR3 DNA: TGTGCCAGCAGCTACCTTTCCGAGGGAGGGGGCACAGATACGCAGTATTTT. Encoded protein: CASSYLSEGGGTDTQYF.